This T cell receptor beta chain came from a study of long-term antiretroviral therapy in people with HIV. CDR1 and CDR2 (germline): SNHLY, FYNNEI. The CDR3 is 16 residues long. The V segment lost 4 bases and the J segment 0 bases; nucleotides outside the gene matches: 5. Version v3.0 of the immunoSEQ assay was performed at survey level. Sequenced by immunoSEQ multiplex PCR; TCRdb stores in-frame clones only, minus some. This sample has about 30,000 clones; 80% to 90% occur once, and the top ten carry roughly 7.3%. The TCR originated in a man between 45 and 60 years old with HIV. The gene calls are TRBV2 and TRBJ2-1; TRBD1 agrees at 8 bases. The starting material was unsorted PBMCs, obtained roughly 5 years before starting antiretroviral therapy. CDR3 nucleotide sequence: TGTGCCAGCAGTGTAGGGGACAGGTCCTCCTACAATGAGCAGTTCTTC. Protein product: CASSVGDRSSYNEQFF. Full variable domain (rest looked up from reference TRBV2 and TRBJ2-1): EPEVTQTPSHQVTQMGQEVILRCVPISNHLYFYWYRQILGQKVEFLVSFYNNEISEKSEIFDDQFSVERPDGSNFTLKIRSTKLEDSAMYFCASSVGDRSSYNEQFFGPGTRLTVL.